These 20 T cell receptor beta chains came from one sample sequenced in a study of response to subunit inactivated influenza vaccine. TCRdb ran MiXCR on the RT-PCR reads and lists one entry per CDR3 protein. The profile covers hundreds of thousands of distinct CDR3 sequences, with 12% to 15% appearing a single time and about 7.6% taken by the ten largest. Source: PBMCs from blood, taken 14 days before vaccination. The receptors were sampled from a man aged 50 or older who received an inactivated influenza vaccine.

This clonotype was observed a few times. This sequence joins TRBV28 and TRBJ2-7, with 7 positions matching TRBD1. The CDR3 has 15 residues. CDR1 is MDHEN, CDR2 SYDVKM, per germline. Trimming removed 8 bases from V and 3 bases from J; junction bases left unmatched: 13. The chain's CDR3 is CASFGGEGQSYEQYF. CDR3 DNA: TGTGCCAGCTTTGGAGGAGAGGGACAGAGCTACGAGCAGTACTTC.

This clonotype was recorded a few times. The genes are TRBV13 and TRBJ2-1, with 9 nucleotides matching TRBD1. The V gene end was trimmed by 3 bases and the J gene end by 5 bases; junction bases not matched to a gene: 14. Germline-derived CDR1 and CDR2 are PRHDT and FYEKMQ (reference sequence). This CDR3 has 18 amino acids. The CDR3 DNA reads as TGTGCCAGCAGCTTCTGGACAGGGGCTACTGTTAAAGACAATGAGCAGTTCTTC. As protein: CASSFWTGATVKDNEQFF.

At least ten counts were recorded for this clonotype. This sequence joins TRBV5-1 and TRBJ2-7, with TRBD2 matching 8 bases. The CDR3 sequence is 15 residues long. Germline values: CDR1 SGHRS, CDR2 YFSETQ. Trimming took 0 bases from V and 4 from J; bases not matched to a gene: 6. CDR3: CASSLAGTSVYEQYF. The DNA of the CDR3 is TGCGCCAGCAGCTTGGCCGGGACTAGTGTTTACGAGCAGTACTTC.

This rearrangement joins TRBV2 to TRBJ2-2, with D tentatively TRBD1 or TRBD2 (5 bases each). Germline V lookup: CDR1 SNHLY, CDR2 FYNNEI. Trimming took 6 bases from V and 3 from J, leaving 11 bases between them. CDR3 length: 14 residues. CDR3 nucleotides: TGTGCCAGCAGGACCGGGACCTACACCGGGGAGCTGTTTTTT. Protein: CASRTGTYTGELFF.

This clonotype was recorded many times. This chain connects TRBV12-3 or TRBV12-4 to TRBJ2-1; D not resolved. The CDR3 runs to 12 residues. Trimming pared 6 bases from V and 7 bases from J, leaving 10 bases between. The CDR3 sequence: CASSPNNNEQFF. The CDR3 bases are TGTGCCAGCAGCCCCAACAATAATGAGCAGTTCTTC.

The chain employs TRBV20-1 and TRBJ1-1; 8 positions match TRBD1. The CDR3 runs 15 residues. The V gene end was trimmed by 6 bases and the J gene end by 4 bases; junction bases not matched to a gene: 13. Germline loops: CDR1 DFQATT, CDR2 SNEGSKA (reference sequence). As DNA, the CDR3 is TGCAGTGCCCCTCATGCGACAGGGGTTTTCACTGAAGCTTTCTTT. This sequence encodes CSAPHATGVFTEAFF.

This clonotype was observed a few times. The V call is TRBV4-3, the J call TRBJ2-3, with D tentatively TRBD1 (6 bases). The CDR3 length is 16 residues. V lost 1 base and J lost 2, with 13 bases in between. Germline V CDR1 and CDR2: LGHNA, YSLEER. CDR3 sequence reads: CASSQGWGRNTDTQYF. The CDR3 region has the DNA TGCGCCAGCAGCCAAGGTTGGGGGCGCAACACAGATACGCAGTATTTT.

This clonotype was counted many times. The rearrangement links TRBV4-1 to TRBJ2-2; 7 bases map to TRBD1. From germline, CDR1 is MGHRA and CDR2 YSYEKL. V gave up 4 bases and J gave up 1 base; unmatched junction bases: 6. This CDR3 region has 16 residues. The DNA for the CDR3 is TGCGCCAGCAGCCCGCGACAGGGTTTGAACACCGGGGAGCTGTTTTTT. This gives the protein CASSPRQGLNTGELFF.

This clonotype was counted a few times. The chain links TRBV6-2 or TRBV6-3 to TRBJ2-5; 9 bases line up with TRBD2. The V gene's germline CDR1 is MNHEY and CDR2 SVGEGT. The CDR3 runs 19 residues. V was pared by 6 bases and J by 5 bases, with 22 bases of the junction left unmatched. This CDR3 is CASSTILAGADLGKETQYF. The CDR3 bases are TGTGCCAGCAGCACAATATTAGCGGGAGCCGACCTGGGAAAGGAGACCCAGTACTTC.

The rearrangement uses TRBV9 and TRBJ2-1, with a possible D match to TRBD2 (6 bases). Germline V gives CDR1 SGDLS, CDR2 YYNGEE. The CDR3 consists of 17 residues. The V end lost 1 base, the J end lost 0 bases, and 14 bases lay between the germline ends. CDR3 sequence reads: CASSVTTGESSYNEQFF. CDR3 sequence (DNA): TGTGCCAGCAGCGTAACCACGGGAGAGAGCTCCTACAATGAGCAGTTCTTC.

This sequence joins TRBV18 and TRBJ2-6; TRBD2 matches at 7 bases. Germline lookup yields CDR1 KGHSH and CDR2 LQKENI. The CDR3 spans 18 residues. Trimming removed 2 bases from V and 2 bases from J; junction bases left unmatched: 9. The CDR3 is CASSPRGLRMTGANVLTF. The CDR3 DNA is TGTGCCAGCTCACCAAGGGGACTAAGGATGACTGGGGCCAACGTCCTGACTTTC. Combining the CDR3 with reference TRBV18 and TRBJ2-6 gives the whole variable domain NAGVMQNPRHLVRRRGQEARLRCSPMKGHSHVYWYRQLPEEGLKFMVYLQKENIIDESGMPKERFSAEFPKEGPSILRIQQVVRGDSAAYFCASSPRGLRMTGANVLTFGAGSRLTVL.

Ten or more counts support this clonotype. V and J are TRBV10-3 and TRBJ1-2; unclear D gene. Trimming removed 8 bases at V and 1 base at J, with 11 bases between. The CDR3 has 13 amino acids. Germline CDR1 reads ENHRY; CDR2 reads SYGVKD. For the CDR3, the DNA is TGTGCCATCGCCGTGGCAAATAACTATGGCTACACCTTC. Amino acid sequence: CAIAVANNYGYTF.

Concerning this clonotype: Compared with germline, one end of the junction differs, possibly owing to a read error. CDR3 region: CSAIAGSTDTQSF. The DNA for the CDR3 is TGCAGTGCTATAGCGGGGAGCACAGATACGCAGTCTTTT. This chain connects TRBV20-1 to TRBJ2-3; 8 bases are shared with TRBD2. CDR3 length: 13 amino acids. Germline V gene sequence: CDR1 DFQATT, CDR2 SNEGSKA (reference sequence).

The genes are TRBV5-1 and TRBJ2-1, with 10 bases lining up with TRBD2. This CDR3 is built from 14 residues. Per the germline V gene, CDR1 is SGHRS and CDR2 is YFSETQ. J lost 15 bases, V lost 0 bases, and 9 bases had no gene match. The CDR3 DNA follows: TGCGCCAGCAGCTTGGCCGCGTCTAGCGGGAGTCTGTTCTTC. Translating gives CASSLAASSGSLFF.

This clonotype came up a few times. The chain is built from TRBV20-1 and TRBJ2-7; D is undetermined. Per the germline V gene, CDR1 is DFQATT and CDR2 is SNEGSKA (reference sequence). Trimming took off 6 bases at V and 5 bases at J, with 23 bases between the two ends. This CDR3 contains 15 residues. The CDR3 region is CSALIRALVFHEQYF. The CDR3 DNA sequence: TGCAGTGCCCTAATCCGGGCCCTAGTGTTCCACGAGCAGTACTTC.

The V call is TRBV3-1, the J call TRBJ2-7, with TRBD2 matching 12 bases. The CDR3 covers 14 residues. V lost 7 bases, J lost 4 bases, and 5 bases stayed unmatched. Per germline, CDR1 LGHDT and CDR2 YNNKEL (reference sequence). The CDR3 is CASTSSGRGYEQYF. The CDR3 nucleotides read TGTGCCAGCACCTCTAGCGGGAGGGGTTACGAGCAGTACTTC.

V usage is TRBV9 and J usage is TRBJ1-1, with TRBD1 identical over 9 bases. CDR1 and CDR2 (germline): SGDLS, YYNGEE. The trim removed 2 bases at V and 6 bases at J, leaving 11 bases unmatched. The CDR3 spans 16 residues. CDR3 protein: CASSVGQGASNAEAFF. As DNA, the CDR3 is TGTGCCAGCAGCGTGGGACAGGGTGCTAGTAACGCTGAAGCTTTCTTT.

There are a few counts of this clonotype. V is TRBV11-1 and J is TRBJ1-4, with D possibly being TRBD1 (5 bases). CDR3 length: 12 amino acids. Germline assignment: CDR1 SGHAT and CDR2 FQDESV (reference sequence). CDR3 residues: CATQGTNEKLFF. In DNA form, the CDR3 reads TGTGCAACCCAGGGAACTAATGAAAAACTGTTTTTT.

This clonotype was observed at least ten times. The rearrangement links TRBV10-3 to TRBJ2-7; no firm D call. Trimming pared 3 bases from V and 3 bases from J, leaving 3 bases between. CDR1 and CDR2 (germline): ENHRY, SYGVKD. The CDR3 extends over 11 amino acids. CDR3 DNA: TGTGCCATCAGTGATGGCTACGAGCAGTACTTC. Amino acid sequence: CAISDGYEQYF.

This chain uses TRBV7-6 with TRBJ2-5; unclear D gene. The germline V and J ends were trimmed by 1 base and 0 bases, with 6 bases remaining between them. The V gene's germline CDR1 is SGHVS and CDR2 FNYEAQ. This CDR3 comprises 14 residues. CDR3 DNA sequence: TGTGCCAGCAGCTTAGTCCCGTACCAAGAGACCCAGTACTTC. Its translation is CASSLVPYQETQYF.